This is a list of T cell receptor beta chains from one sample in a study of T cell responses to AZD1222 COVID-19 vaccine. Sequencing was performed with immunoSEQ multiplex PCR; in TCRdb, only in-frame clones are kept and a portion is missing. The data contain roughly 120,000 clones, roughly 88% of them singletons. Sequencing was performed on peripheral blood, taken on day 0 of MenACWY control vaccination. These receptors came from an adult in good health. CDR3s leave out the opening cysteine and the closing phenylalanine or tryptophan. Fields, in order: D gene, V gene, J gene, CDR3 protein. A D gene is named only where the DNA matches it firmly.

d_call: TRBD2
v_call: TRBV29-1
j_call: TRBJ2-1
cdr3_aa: SVAGTSGTFKQF

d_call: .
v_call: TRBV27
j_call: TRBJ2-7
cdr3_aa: ASSKQVYEQY

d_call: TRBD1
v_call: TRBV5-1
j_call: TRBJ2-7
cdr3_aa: ASSLKGAGGEQY

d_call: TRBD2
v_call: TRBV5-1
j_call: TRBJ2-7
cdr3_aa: ASSTVAGFYEQY

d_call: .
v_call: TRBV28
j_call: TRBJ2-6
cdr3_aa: ASSSYSGANVLT

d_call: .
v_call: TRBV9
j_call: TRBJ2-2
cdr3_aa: ASSVGAANTGELF

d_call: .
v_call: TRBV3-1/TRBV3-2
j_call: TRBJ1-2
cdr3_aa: ASSQVHYGYT

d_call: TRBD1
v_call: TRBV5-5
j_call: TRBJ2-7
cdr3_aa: ASSRDGQASQY

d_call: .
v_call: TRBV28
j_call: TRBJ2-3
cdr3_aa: ASSLTSEADTQY

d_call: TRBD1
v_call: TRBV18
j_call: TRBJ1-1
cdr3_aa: ASSGQGFSTEAF

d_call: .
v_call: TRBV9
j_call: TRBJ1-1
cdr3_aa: ASSVTGDGTEAF

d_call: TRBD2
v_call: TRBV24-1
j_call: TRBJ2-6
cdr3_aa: ATSAGGSGANVLT

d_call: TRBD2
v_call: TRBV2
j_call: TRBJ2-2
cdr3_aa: ASSVRLAGGAGELF

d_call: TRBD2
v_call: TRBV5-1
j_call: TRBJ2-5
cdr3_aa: ASSLAGGWETQY

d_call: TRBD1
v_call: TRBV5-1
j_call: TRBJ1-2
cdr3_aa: ASSWAGGPVGQGYGYT

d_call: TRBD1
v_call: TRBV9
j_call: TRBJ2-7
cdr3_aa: ASSPRDRATYEQY

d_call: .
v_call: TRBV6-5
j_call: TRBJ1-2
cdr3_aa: ASNGPLYGYT

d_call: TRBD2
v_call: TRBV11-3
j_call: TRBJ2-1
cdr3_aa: ASSSLLADNEQF

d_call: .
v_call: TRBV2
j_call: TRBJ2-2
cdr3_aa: ASSEWGYSTGELF

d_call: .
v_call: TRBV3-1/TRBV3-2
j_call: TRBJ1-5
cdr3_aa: ASSQGDTSNQPQH

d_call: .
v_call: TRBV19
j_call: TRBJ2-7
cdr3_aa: ASASGPHEQY

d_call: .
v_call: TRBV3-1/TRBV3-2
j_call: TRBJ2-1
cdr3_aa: ASSQGGLRADEQF

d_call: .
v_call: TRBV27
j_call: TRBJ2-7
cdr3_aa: ASSSDLLEQY

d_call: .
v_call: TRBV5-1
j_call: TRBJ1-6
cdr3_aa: ASRTAINSPLH

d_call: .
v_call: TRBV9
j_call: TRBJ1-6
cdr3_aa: ASSSAGTFLDSPLH

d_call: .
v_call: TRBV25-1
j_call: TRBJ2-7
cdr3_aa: ASSEGLWQY

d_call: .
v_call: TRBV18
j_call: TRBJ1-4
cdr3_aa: ASSPQPQAEIATNEKLF

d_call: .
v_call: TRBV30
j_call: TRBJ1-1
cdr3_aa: AWSASGGTEAF